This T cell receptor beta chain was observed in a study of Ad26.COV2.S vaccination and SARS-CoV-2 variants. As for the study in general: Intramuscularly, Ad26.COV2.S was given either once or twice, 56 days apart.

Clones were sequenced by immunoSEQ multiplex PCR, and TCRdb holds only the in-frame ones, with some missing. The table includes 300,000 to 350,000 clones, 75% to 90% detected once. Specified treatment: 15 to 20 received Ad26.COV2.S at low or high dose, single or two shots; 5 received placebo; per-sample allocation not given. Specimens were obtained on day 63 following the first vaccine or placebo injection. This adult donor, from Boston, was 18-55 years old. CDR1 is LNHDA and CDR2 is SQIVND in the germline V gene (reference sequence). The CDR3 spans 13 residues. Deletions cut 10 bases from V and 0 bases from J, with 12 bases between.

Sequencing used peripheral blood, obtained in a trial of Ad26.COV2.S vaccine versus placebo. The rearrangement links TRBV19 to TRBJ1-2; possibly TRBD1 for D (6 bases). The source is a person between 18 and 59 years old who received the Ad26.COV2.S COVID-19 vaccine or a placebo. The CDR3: CATTGPANYGYTF. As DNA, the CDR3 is TGTGCCACGACAGGACCAGCTAACTATGGCTACACCTTC.